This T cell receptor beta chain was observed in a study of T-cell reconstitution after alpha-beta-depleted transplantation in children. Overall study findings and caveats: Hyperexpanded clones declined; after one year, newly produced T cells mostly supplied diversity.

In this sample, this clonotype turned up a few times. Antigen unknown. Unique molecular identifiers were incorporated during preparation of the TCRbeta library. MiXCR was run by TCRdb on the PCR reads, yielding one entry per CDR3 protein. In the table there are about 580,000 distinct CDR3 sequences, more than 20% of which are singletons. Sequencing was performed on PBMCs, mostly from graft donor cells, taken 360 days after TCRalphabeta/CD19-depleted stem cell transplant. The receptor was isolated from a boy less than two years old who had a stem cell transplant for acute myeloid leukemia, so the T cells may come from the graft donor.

In DNA, the CDR3 is TGCAGCGTTGAACTCACCTACGAGCAGTACTTC. Its translation is CSVELTYEQYF. This chain joins TRBV29-1 and TRBJ2-7, with D unresolved. Germline values: CDR1 SQVTM, CDR2 ANQGSEA. V lost 2 bases, J lost 2 bases, and 4 bases lay in between. CDR3 length: 11 residues.